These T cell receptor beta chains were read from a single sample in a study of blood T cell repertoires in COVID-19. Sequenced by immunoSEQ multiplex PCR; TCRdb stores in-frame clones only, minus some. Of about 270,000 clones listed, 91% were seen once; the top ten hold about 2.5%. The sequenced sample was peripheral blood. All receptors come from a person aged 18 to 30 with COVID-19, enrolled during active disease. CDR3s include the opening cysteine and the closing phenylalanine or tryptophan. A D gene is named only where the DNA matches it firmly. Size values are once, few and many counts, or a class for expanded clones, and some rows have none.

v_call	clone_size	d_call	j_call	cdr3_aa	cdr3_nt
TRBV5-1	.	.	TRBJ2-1	CASSLEGTDYNEQFF	TGCGCCAGCAGCTTGGAAGGGACTGACTACAATGAGCAGTTCTTC
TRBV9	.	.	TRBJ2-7	CASSVGGSPYEQYF	TGTGCCAGCAGCGTAGGAGGGAGCCCCTACGAGCAGTACTTC
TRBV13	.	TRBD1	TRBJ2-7	CASSLGDRGYEQYF	TGTGCCAGCAGCTTGGGAGACAGGGGCTACGAGCAGTACTTC
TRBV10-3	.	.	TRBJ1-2	CAMAYRGGDLSGYTF	TGTGCCATGGCGTATCGAGGAGGGGATCTCTCTGGCTACACCTTC
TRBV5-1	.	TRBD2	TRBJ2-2	CASSPLPVAGTSGANTGELFF	TGCGCCAGCAGCCCCCTACCCGTGGCCGGGACTAGCGGGGCGAACACCGGGGAGCTGTTTTTT
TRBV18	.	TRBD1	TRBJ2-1	CASSQPGQGIGEQFF	TGTGCCAGCTCACAACCGGGACAGGGTATAGGTGAGCAGTTCTTC
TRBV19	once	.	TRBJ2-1	CASSVSVGESSYNEQFF	TGTGCCAGTAGCGTATCAGTGGGCGAGAGCTCCTACAATGAGCAGTTCTTC
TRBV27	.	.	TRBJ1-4	CASRDWHEKLFF	TGTGCCAGCAGAGACTGGCATGAAAAACTGTTTTTT
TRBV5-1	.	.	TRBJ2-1	CASSSTGSNEQFF	TGCGCCAGCAGCTCAACCGGGTCCAATGAGCAGTTCTTC
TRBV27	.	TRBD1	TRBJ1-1	CASSATGVTEAFF	TGTGCCAGCAGTGCGACAGGGGTAACTGAAGCTTTCTTT
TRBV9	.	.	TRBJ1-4	CASSARTVTNEKLFF	TGTGCCAGCAGCGCCCGGACAGTAACTAATGAAAAACTGTTTTTT
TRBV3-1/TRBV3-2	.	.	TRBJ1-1	CASSQGRVTEAFF	TGTGCCAGCAGCCAGGGCCGAGTGACTGAAGCTTTCTTT
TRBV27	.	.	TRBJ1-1	CASAPTGNTEAFF	TGTGCCAGTGCCCCGACAGGGAACACTGAAGCTTTCTTT
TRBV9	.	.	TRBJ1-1	CASSPPRGNQNTEAFF	TGTGCCAGCAGCCCACCCCGGGGGAATCAGAACACTGAAGCTTTCTTT
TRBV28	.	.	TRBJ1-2	CASTPRGAIGYTF	TGTGCCAGCACCCCGCGGGGGGCGATAGGCTACACCTTC
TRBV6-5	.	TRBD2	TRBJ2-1	CASSYPLAGSYNEQFF	TGTGCCAGCAGTTACCCTCTAGCGGGCTCCTACAATGAGCAGTTCTTC
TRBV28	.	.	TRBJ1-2	CASSFSQLYGYTF	TGTGCCAGCAGTTTTTCACAGCTCTATGGCTACACCTTC
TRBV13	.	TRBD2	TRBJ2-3	CASSPRLAVTGTQYF	TGTGCCAGCAGCCCGCGACTAGCGGTCACGGGGACGCAGTATTTT
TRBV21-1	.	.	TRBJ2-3	CASSNRGDTQYF	TGTGCCAGCAGCAACCGGGGGGATACGCAGTATTTT
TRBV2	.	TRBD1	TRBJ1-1	CASSVGGGANTEAFF	TGTGCCAGCAGTGTAGGGGGCGGCGCGAACACTGAAGCTTTCTTT
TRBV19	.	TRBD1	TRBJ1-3	CASSLSGQGAGNTIYF	TGTGCCAGTAGTCTCTCGGGACAGGGTGCTGGAAACACCATATATTTT
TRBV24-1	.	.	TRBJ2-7	CATSSSEYHEQYF	TGTGCCACCAGTAGCTCGGAGTACCACGAGCAGTACTTC
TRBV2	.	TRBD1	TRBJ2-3	CASSPLTGGTDTQYF	TGTGCCAGCAGTCCTTTGACAGGGGGGACGGATACGCAGTATTTT
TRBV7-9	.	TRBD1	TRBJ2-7	CASSSDRDHEQYF	TGTGCCAGCAGCTCAGACAGGGACCACGAGCAGTACTTC
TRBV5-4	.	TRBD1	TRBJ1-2	CASSSGTVYGYTF	TGTGCCAGCAGCTCAGGGACAGTTTATGGCTACACCTTC
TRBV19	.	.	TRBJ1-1	CASSEAGFYTEAFF	TGTGCCAGTAGTGAAGCGGGATTTTACACTGAAGCTTTCTTT
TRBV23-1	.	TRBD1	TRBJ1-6	CASQGADNSPLHF	TGCGCCAGCCAGGGGGCAGATAATTCACCCCTCCACTTT
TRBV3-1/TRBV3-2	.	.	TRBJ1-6	CASSQVSPGRAYNSPLHF	TGTGCCAGCAGCCAAGTATCCCCCGGCAGGGCGTATAATTCACCCCTCCACTTT
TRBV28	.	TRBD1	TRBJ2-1	CASSLQGAMNEQFF	TGTGCCAGCAGTCTGCAGGGGGCTATGAATGAGCAGTTCTTC
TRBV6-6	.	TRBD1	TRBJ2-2	CASSADRGQAGELFF	TGTGCCAGCAGTGCGGACAGGGGGCAAGCCGGGGAGCTGTTTTTT
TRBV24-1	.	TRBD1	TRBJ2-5	CATSDLRDRVETQYF	TGTGCCACCAGTGATTTGCGAGACAGGGTAGAGACCCAGTACTTC
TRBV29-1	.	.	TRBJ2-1	CSVAVGAEQFF	TGCAGCGTCGCTGTAGGAGCCGAGCAGTTCTTC
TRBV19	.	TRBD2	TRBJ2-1	CASTSGRVGGNEQFF	TGTGCCAGTACTAGCGGGAGGGTGGGAGGAAATGAGCAGTTCTTC
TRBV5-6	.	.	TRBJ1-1	CASSSAGTEAFF	TGTGCCAGCAGCTCCGCGGGCACTGAAGCTTTCTTT
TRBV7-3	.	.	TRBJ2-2	CASSLNTGGELFF	TGTGCCAGCAGCTTAAACACCGGGGGGGAGCTGTTTTTT
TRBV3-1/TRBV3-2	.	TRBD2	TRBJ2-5	CASSQDQTSGDQETQYF	TGTGCCAGCAGCCAAGATCAGACTAGCGGGGACCAAGAGACCCAGTACTTC
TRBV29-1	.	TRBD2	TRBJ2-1	CSVPSGSNEQFF	TGCAGCGTTCCTAGCGGGAGCAATGAGCAGTTCTTC
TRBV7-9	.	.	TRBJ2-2	CASSSSTSYTGELFF	TGTGCCAGCAGCTCCTCGACTAGTTACACCGGGGAGCTGTTTTTT
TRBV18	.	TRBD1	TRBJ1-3	CASSPTGTGSGNTIYF	TGTGCCAGCTCACCGACCGGGACAGGGTCTGGAAACACCATATATTTT
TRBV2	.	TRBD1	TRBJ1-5	CASKQTGTVYQPQHF	TGTGCCAGCAAGCAAACCGGGACAGTCTATCAGCCCCAGCATTTT
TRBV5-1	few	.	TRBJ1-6	CASSLEAGNSPLHF	TGCGCCAGCAGCTTGGAGGCAGGGAATTCACCCCTCCACTTT
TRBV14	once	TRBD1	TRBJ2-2	CASSQYPGQGYTGELFF	TGTGCCAGCAGCCAATATCCGGGACAGGGGTACACCGGGGAGCTGTTTTTT
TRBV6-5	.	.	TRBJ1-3	CASSHRPGNTIYF	TGTGCCAGCAGCCACAGGCCTGGAAACACCATATATTTT
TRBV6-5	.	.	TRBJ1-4	CASSYSTDSLGKLFF	TGTGCCAGCAGTTACTCGACTGATTCTCTGGGAAAACTGTTTTTT
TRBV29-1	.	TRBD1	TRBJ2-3	CSVETGQNADTQYF	TGCAGCGTTGAGACGGGACAGAACGCAGATACGCAGTATTTT
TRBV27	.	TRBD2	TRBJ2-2	CASSLREGNGELFF	TGTGCCAGCAGTTTACGGGAGGGTAACGGGGAGCTGTTTTTT
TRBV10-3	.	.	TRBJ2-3	CAISEVVTDTQYF	TGTGCCATCAGTGAGGTCGTCACAGATACGCAGTATTTT
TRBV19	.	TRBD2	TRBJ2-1	CASSVLASGYNEQFF	TGTGCCAGTAGTGTATTAGCTAGCGGATACAATGAGCAGTTCTTC
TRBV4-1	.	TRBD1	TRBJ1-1	CASSQEDRITEAFF	TGCGCCAGCAGCCAAGAGGACAGGATCACTGAAGCTTTCTTT
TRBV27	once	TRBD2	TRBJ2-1	CASSLAGDLEQFF	TGTGCCAGCAGTCTAGCGGGAGATCTTGAGCAGTTCTTC
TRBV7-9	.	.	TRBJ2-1	CASSLPGSSYNEQFF	TGTGCCAGCAGCTTACCGGGGTCCTCCTACAATGAGCAGTTCTTC
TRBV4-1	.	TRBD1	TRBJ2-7	CASSQKGQSYEQYF	TGCGCCAGCAGCCAAAAGGGACAGTCCTACGAGCAGTACTTC
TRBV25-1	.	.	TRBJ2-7	CASSEDTSYEQYF	TGTGCCAGCAGTGAAGACACATCCTACGAGCAGTACTTC
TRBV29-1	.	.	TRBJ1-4	CSVDRGGEKLFF	TGCAGCGTTGACCGGGGAGGGGAAAAACTGTTTTTT
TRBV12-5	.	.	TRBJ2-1	CASGLGLTGSYNEQFF	TGTGCTAGTGGTTTGGGCTTGACAGGCTCCTACAATGAGCAGTTCTTC